What follows are 11 T cell receptor beta chains derived from one specimen sequenced in a study of cytomegalovirus exposure and HLA in healthy donors. PCR was performed using 60 Vbeta and 13 Jbeta primers. Here immunoSEQ multiplex PCR was the method, and the copy in TCRdb shows in-frame clones only, minus some. The sample has 150,000 to 200,000 clones, approximately 80% seen once. The sequencing sample was made of PBMCs. Receptors originate from a girl under 18 in good health and CMV-seropositive.

The chain joins TRBV10-3 to TRBJ1-1, with TRBD1 matching 8 bases. This CDR3 contains 16 residues. With 3 bases clipped from V and 1 base from J, the junction kept 7 bases outside the gene matches. The germline gives CDR1 ENHRY, CDR2 SYGVKD. CDR3 coding DNA: TGTGCCATCAGTGACGGGGGACAGGTGAAGAACACTGAAGCTTTCTTT. This codes for CAISDGGQVKNTEAFF.

Here the CDR3 DNA reads TGTGCCAGCAGCCCCATCCATTTAGCGGGATCGGCCTACAATGAGCAGTTCTTC. Translated, it gives CASSPIHLAGSAYNEQFF. The chain combines TRBV11-2 with TRBJ2-1; TRBD2 matches 8 bases. CDR3 length: 18 amino acids. Trimming removed 5 bases from V and 2 bases from J; junction bases left unmatched: 14. Germline loops: CDR1 SGHAT, CDR2 FQNNGV.

This clone was observed a handful of times. CDR3 in DNA: TGTGCCAGCAGTGACCGGTCGGGCACTGAAGCTTTCTTT. It encodes CASSDRSGTEAFF. V gene TRBV6-4 combines with J gene TRBJ1-1; D remains ambiguous. Deletions cut 2 bases from V and 4 bases from J, with 8 bases between. Germline CDR1 MRHNA, CDR2 SNTAGT. The CDR3 totals 13 residues.

The chain carries TRBV7-3 and TRBJ2-1, with TRBD2 identical over 9 bases. The CDR3 is 15 amino acids. Germline CDR1 and CDR2: SGHTA and FQGTGA. V lost 3 bases, J lost 7 bases, and 7 bases stayed unmatched. This CDR3 is CASSFPPSGMNEQFF. CDR3 bases: TGTGCCAGCAGCTTCCCCCCTAGCGGGATGAATGAGCAGTTCTTC.

V is TRBV4-1 and J is TRBJ2-1; D not resolved. This CDR3 is built from 13 residues. Between the trimmed V and J ends, which lost 6 bases and 3 bases, there was a span of 9 bases. Germline CDR1 MGHRA, CDR2 YSYEKL. CDR3 sequence: CASRGERYNEQFF. The CDR3 DNA reads as TGCGCCAGCAGAGGAGAGCGCTACAATGAGCAGTTCTTC.

This sequence joins TRBV29-1 and TRBJ1-4; D perhaps matches TRBD1 (5 bases). Germline assignment: CDR1 SQVTM and CDR2 ANQGSEA. This CDR3 spans 15 amino acids. V was cut by 1 base and J by 8 bases, with 17 bases left in between. CDR3 sequence (DNA): TGCAGCGTTGAAGTAGGAGGGGTAAAGGACGAAAAACTGTTTTTT. Encoded protein: CSVEVGGVKDEKLFF.

CDR3 nucleotide sequence: TGTGCCAGCTGGAGAAATCTAGCGGGGATTGATACGCAGTATTTT. It yields the protein CASWRNLAGIDTQYF. The chain employs TRBV27 and TRBJ2-3, with 9 nucleotides matching TRBD2. CDR1 MNHEY and CDR2 SMNVEV come from the germline V gene (reference sequence). V was pared by 8 bases and J by 6 bases, with 12 bases of the junction left unmatched. The CDR3 contains 15 residues.

This chain connects TRBV5-6 to TRBJ2-1; D possibly corresponds to TRBD2 (6 bases). This CDR3 has 15 residues. Germline values: CDR1 SGHDT, CDR2 YYEEEE. Trimming pared 7 bases from V and 0 bases from J, leaving 14 bases between. The CDR3 spells CASEGGTSSYNEQFF. The CDR3 bases are TGTGCCAGCGAGGGCGGGACCAGCTCCTACAATGAGCAGTTCTTC.

The chain couples TRBV4-1 to TRBJ2-1, with D unresolved. Germline V gene data show CDR1 as MGHRA and CDR2 as YSYEKL. CDR3 length: 14 amino acids. The V and J ends lost 1 base and 13 bases respectively, with 17 bases between them. The CDR3 protein is CASSQVVNRVQQFF. DNA for the CDR3: TGCGCCAGCAGCCAAGTGGTTAATCGGGTTCAACAGTTCTTC.

The chain links TRBV7-9 to TRBJ2-5; 7 bases match TRBD2. Germline lookup yields CDR1 SEHNR and CDR2 FQNEAQ (reference sequence). The junction had 9 bases not matched to a gene; V was cut back by 1 base and J by 4 bases. The CDR3 sequence is 16 residues long. CDR3 DNA: TGTGCCAGCAGCTTAGAGGCCGCGGGGGACCGAGAGACCCAGTACTTC. It specifies CASSLEAAGDRETQYF.

This rearrangement joins TRBV2 to TRBJ1-4; TRBD1 agrees at 8 bases. There are 14 residues in the CDR3. Germline CDR1 and CDR2: SNHLY and FYNNEI. After removal of 5 bases from V and 7 bases from J, the junction contained 6 bases not matched to a gene. This chain's CDR3 is CASSLTGTGEKLFF. The CDR3 DNA reads as TGTGCCAGCAGTTTAACCGGGACAGGTGAAAAACTGTTTTTT.